This TCR beta chain was identified during a study of blood T cells in healthy people across ages (dated by TCRdb to the mid-2010s). The study in broad terms: In model experiments, template switching captured roughly one uniquely barcoded TCR beta cDNA molecule for every two T cells. Age-related changes in TCR beta repertoire diversity were measured in the study by deep sequencing normalized with unique cDNA molecular identifiers. The donors were split into four age groups: young (average around 17 years), middle-aged (39), aged (more than 60) and long-lived (roughly 77). Donors of different ages were randomly distributed across sequencing lanes to avoid experimental bias. The study analyzed two additional independent replicas of 1 million unique cDNA reads from the same blood draw for two donors, one aged 18 to 30 and one aged 80 or older.

As to this clonotype: It lacks a known antigen. One base away there is no much larger clone; base qualities are not given.

Here is what the overall study found, with its caveats: The percentage of naive T cells measured by flow cytometry correlated strongly with observed TCR beta diversity. Because profiling used bulk unsorted PBMCs, naive and antigen-experienced compartments could not be compared conclusively. Compared with the aged group, the long-lived group had more naive CD4+ T cells, fewer expanded clones and increased TCR diversity, a pattern suggesting age selection. Donor CMV infection status was unknown, potentially confounding age-related changes in expanded clonotypes. Estimates of total diversity based on one million sequenced T cells were considered lower bounds and underestimates. As age increased, observed TCR beta diversity per million T cells dropped in a roughly linear way, and a significant reduction was already evident by age 40.

The approximately 41 donors, aged roughly 6 to 95 years, were systemically healthy Caucasian individuals from Russia. Approximately 9.3 milliliters of peripheral blood were collected from each donor into EDTA-treated Vacutainer tubes. PBMCs were isolated by Ficoll-Paque density-gradient centrifugation, with at least 6 million obtained per sample. Trizol reagent was used to extract total RNA from PBMCs, with at least 5.5 micrograms per sample. For every donor, flow cytometry on a PBMC aliquot measured the percentage of naive CD45RAhigh/CD27high T cells. The CDR3 starts with the cysteine, ends with the phenylalanine, and has 12 residues. Only the CDR3 DNA is retained, 36 bases long and in frame from the first base. Trimming costs V 4 bases and J 9 bases, and their ends lie 11 bases apart. CDR1 and CDR2 (SGDLS, YYNGEE) derive from the germline V gene. The library was produced with 5' RACE. The sample was run on an Illumina HiSeq 2500. The second PCR ran for about 6 to 12 cycles and used a J-beta primer mix along with a sample-barcoded 5' primer. A template-switch 5' adaptor carrying 12 random nucleotides introduced a unique molecular identifier onto each TCR beta cDNA molecule. Each sample yielded at least 2.5 million CDR3-containing paired-end reads. All of the RNA was converted into first-strand cDNA using the Mint cDNA synthesis kit, with a TRBC-specific oligonucleotide serving as the primer. All cDNA was treated with uracil-DNA glycosylase and then went through a first 18-cycle PCR with the universal primers M1SS and BC2_uni_R. Turning to the authors' computational methods: Normalization of each sample was performed by random selection of 1 million high-quality reads, each carrying a distinct molecular identifier. Instead of being binned into consensus sequences, reads with shared molecular identifiers were discarded. MiTCR, run with a Q25 quality threshold and the strictest error-elimination algorithm, handled CDR3 identification, clonotype clustering and error correction. A nonparametric unseen species model with Euler transformation was used to estimate a lower bound on total TCR beta diversity. TCRdb reprocessing: public reads trimmed at Q25 with fastp, clones called with MiXCR, in-frame beta chains kept. Each CDR3 protein gets just one entry, which takes the most common genes and DNA from the rows behind it. These V and J calls originate from TCRdb's pipeline instead of the authors' own analysis. The sample contains some 900,000 distinct CDR3 sequences, 40% to 60% of them found a single time. The top ten constitute around 15% of the sample.

The sample consisted of blood. This clonotype originated in a man aged 25-45 years in good health. The sequence links TRBV9 to TRBJ2-1, with no reliable assignment of the D segment. The encoded CDR3 is CASSPVSPEQFF. The DNA sequence is given as TGTGCCAGCAGCCCCGTGTCACCTGAGCAGTTCTTC.